Listed here are 27 T cell receptor beta chains from one sample, sequenced in a study of T cell responses to AZD1222 COVID-19 vaccine. Using immunoSEQ multiplex PCR, the repertoire was profiled, and TCRdb retains in-frame clones only, with some absent. Seen here are 150,000 to 200,000 clones, about 89% observed once, and the top ten hold approximately 1.6%. Sequencing used peripheral blood, obtained on day 0 of AZD1222 vaccination. The source of these receptors is an adult in good health.

The chain links TRBV4-2 to TRBJ2-2, with 7 bases aligning to TRBD2. The CDR3 totals 13 residues. Germline assignment: CDR1 LGHNA and CDR2 YNFKEQ. Trimming removed 4 bases from V and 7 bases from J; junction bases left unmatched: 3. CDR3 amino acids: CASSPGLLGELFF. CDR3 bases: TGTGCCAGCAGCCCGGGACTACTCGGGGAGCTGTTTTTT.

This chain joins TRBV30 and TRBJ1-4, with 8 bases lining up with TRBD1. V was clipped by 2 bases and J by 2 bases; unmatched bases: 1. CDR1 and CDR2 (germline): GTSNPN, SVGIG (reference sequence). The CDR3 covers 14 residues. Written as DNA, the CDR3 is TGTGCCTGGAGTCGACAGGGGACTAATGAAAAACTGTTTTTT. Encoded protein: CAWSRQGTNEKLFF.

The chain has TRBV6-1 and TRBJ2-6, with TRBD2 matching 12 bases. CDR3 length equals 18 residues. The ends lost 3 bases at V and 2 bases at J; junction bases unmatched: 5. CDR1 is MNHNS and CDR2 is SASEGT in the germline V gene. The CDR3 coding sequence is TGTGCCAGCAGTGACGACCTAGCGGGGGGGCCTGGGGCCAACGTCCTGACTTTC. The encoded protein is CASSDDLAGGPGANVLTF.

The J gene is TRBJ2-7, the V gene TRBV19; a weak D match, TRBD1 (6 bases). Germline loops: CDR1 LNHDA, CDR2 SQIVND (reference sequence). The CDR3 spans 14 residues. The V and J ends lost 5 bases and 2 bases respectively, with 13 bases between them. This CDR3 is CASSARTVTYEQYF. CDR3 bases: TGTGCCAGTAGTGCCCGGACAGTCACCTACGAGCAGTACTTC.

This clone was seen a few times. V gene TRBV28 combines with J gene TRBJ2-7; TRBD2 matches at 10 bases. CDR1 MDHEN and CDR2 SYDVKM come from the germline V gene. The junction had 4 bases not matched to a gene; V was cut back by 3 bases and J by 2 bases. The CDR3 loop spans 15 amino acids. The CDR3 is CASSFYGTSAYEQYF. CDR3 DNA: TGTGCCAGCAGTTTCTACGGGACTAGCGCCTACGAGCAGTACTTC.

The chain is built from TRBV27 and TRBJ2-1; possibly TRBD2 for D (6 bases). The CDR3 runs to 13 residues. Germline CDR1 is MNHEY and CDR2 is SMNVEV (reference sequence). The V end lost 8 bases, the J end lost 4 bases, and 12 bases lay between the germline ends. The DNA for the CDR3 is TGTGCCAGCGGTGCAAGCGGGTACAATGAGCAGTTCTTC. This encodes CASGASGYNEQFF.

This chain uses TRBV5-1 with TRBJ1-1; possibly TRBD1 for D (6 bases). The germline CDR1 and CDR2 sequences are SGHRS and YFSETQ. The CDR3 has 14 amino acids. Trimming cost V 0 bases and J 6 bases, with 12 bases left between them. CDR3 sequence: CASSLAGTQAEAFF. The CDR3 nucleotides are TGCGCCAGCAGCTTGGCCGGGACACAAGCTGAAGCTTTCTTT.

The CDR3 sequence is CASSLGTLVYEQYF. The CDR3 DNA reads as TGTGCCAGCAGCTTAGGCACACTTGTCTACGAGCAGTACTTC. The chain couples TRBV7-3 to TRBJ2-7; D is unclear. The CDR3 is 14 residues long. The V and J ends lost 2 bases and 3 bases respectively, with 11 bases between them. Germline V CDR1 and CDR2: SGHTA, FQGTGA.

The chain uses TRBV18 and TRBJ1-5; tentatively, D is TRBD1 (5 bases). Between the trimmed V and J ends, which lost 3 bases and 4 bases, there was a span of 19 bases. Germline V gene lookup returns CDR1 KGHSH and CDR2 LQKENI. CDR3 length: 17 amino acids. Here the CDR3 DNA reads TGTGCCAGCTCACCCGGCCGGGACCTCATTGGGAATCAGCCCCAGCATTTT. It encodes CASSPGRDLIGNQPQHF.

V is TRBV9 and J is TRBJ1-1, with a tentative D call TRBD1 (5 bases). V gave up 3 bases and J gave up 4 bases, with 16 bases separating them. The CDR3 length is 15 residues. Per germline, CDR1 SGDLS and CDR2 YYNGEE. The chain's CDR3 is CASSEGPGWGTEAFF. CDR3 sequence (DNA): TGTGCCAGCAGCGAGGGACCCGGGTGGGGCACTGAAGCTTTCTTT.

The chain couples TRBV6-5 to TRBJ2-7, with 9 bases aligning to TRBD1. The CDR3 consists of 13 residues. CDR1 and CDR2 from the germline V gene are MNHEY and SVGAGI. J lost 6 bases, V lost 6 bases, and 6 bases had no gene match. The CDR3, as DNA: TGTGCCAGCAGGGGGACAGGGCTGGGCGAGCAGTACGTC. Translating gives CASRGTGLGEQYV.

The V gene is TRBV11-2, the J gene TRBJ2-2; 7 nucleotides match TRBD2. V was clipped by 2 bases and J by 7 bases; unmatched bases: 1. From germline, CDR1 is SGHAT and CDR2 FQNNGV. The CDR3 has 13 amino acids. CDR3 region: CASSLSGVGELFF. CDR3 nucleotides: TGTGCCAGCAGCTTAAGCGGGGTCGGGGAGCTGTTTTTT.

This rearrangement joins TRBV10-3 to TRBJ1-2, with 10 bases fitting TRBD1. Germline V gives CDR1 ENHRY, CDR2 SYGVKD. The CDR3 contains 13 residues. V lost 6 bases to trimming and J lost 4 bases; unmatched junction nucleotides: 2. The CDR3 is CAISWDRGYGYTF. CDR3 nucleotides: TGTGCCATCAGCTGGGACAGGGGCTATGGCTACACCTTC.

The V and J genes are TRBV7-9 and TRBJ2-5; D gene uncertain. V was trimmed by 5 bases and J by 5 bases, leaving 6 bases between them. The CDR3 sequence is 11 residues long. The germline gives CDR1 SEHNR, CDR2 FQNEAQ (reference sequence). The CDR3 nucleotides are TGTGCCAGCAGCCCCGTGGAGACCCAGTACTTC. This codes for CASSPVETQYF.

The chain joins TRBV6-1 to TRBJ2-2; D is possibly TRBD1 (6 bases). This CDR3 contains 15 residues. The germline V gene encodes CDR1 MNHNS and CDR2 SASEGT. Trimming left V 1 base short and J 3 bases short, with 9 bases between. CDR3 region: CASSEVGADTGELFF. CDR3 DNA sequence: TGTGCCAGCAGTGAAGTGGGGGCGGACACCGGGGAGCTGTTTTTT.

Here the CDR3 reads CASSLGTGATNEKLFF. CDR3 nucleotides: TGCGCCAGCAGCTTGGGGACAGGTGCAACTAATGAAAAACTGTTTTTT. The genes are TRBV5-1 and TRBJ1-4; 7 nucleotides match TRBD1. CDR1 is SGHRS and CDR2 is YFSETQ in the germline V gene. This CDR3 spans 16 amino acids. Germline trimming cut 0 bases from V and 0 bases from J; bases unmatched to any gene: 2.

This rearrangement joins TRBV25-1 to TRBJ1-5; D is unresolved. Trimming left V 8 bases short and J 1 base short, with 9 bases between. Germline CDR1 is MGHDK and CDR2 is SYGVNS. This CDR3 spans 13 amino acids. The CDR3 protein is CASDRTSNQPQHF. CDR3 nucleotides: TGTGCCAGCGATAGGACCAGCAATCAGCCCCAGCATTTT.

This clone was detected once. The rearrangement joins TRBV28 to TRBJ2-1; D not certain. Germline lookup yields CDR1 MDHEN and CDR2 SYDVKM. The CDR3 spans 11 residues. V lost 3 bases and J lost 7, with 4 bases in between. CDR3 in DNA: TGTGCCAGCAGTTTGGGGAATGAGCAGTTCTTC. It encodes CASSLGNEQFF. The variable domain in full, completed from reference TRBV28 and TRBJ2-1, reads DVKVTQSSRYLVKRTGEKVFLECVQDMDHENMFWYRQDPGLGLRLIYFSYDVKMKEKGDIPEGYSVSREKKERFSLILESASTNQTSMYLCASSLGNEQFFGPGTRLTVL.

The chain is built from TRBV9 and TRBJ2-1; D perhaps matches TRBD1 (6 bases). The CDR3 contains 13 residues. In germline, CDR1 is SGDLS, CDR2 YYNGEE. Trimming pared 0 bases from V and 9 bases from J, leaving 10 bases between. The CDR3 loop reads CASSVEQGSEQFF. The DNA of the CDR3 is TGTGCCAGCAGCGTAGAACAGGGTAGTGAGCAGTTCTTC.

V and J are TRBV25-1 and TRBJ1-1; a weak D match, TRBD1 (6 bases). Per germline, CDR1 MGHDK and CDR2 SYGVNS. There are 14 residues in the CDR3. V lost 4 bases to trimming and J lost 7 bases, with 16 bases between them. In DNA, the CDR3 is TGTGCCAGCAGTGGGGACACGTCCCTACGTGAAGCTTTCTTT. The encoded protein is CASSGDTSLREAFF.

The rearrangement uses TRBV28 and TRBJ1-1; D is uncertain. CDR1 and CDR2 from the germline V gene are MDHEN and SYDVKM. The CDR3 covers 12 residues. V was trimmed by 3 bases and J by 6 bases, leaving 8 bases between them. In DNA, the CDR3 is TGTGCCAGCAGTTTGGATGCCTCTGAAGCTTTCTTT. Protein product: CASSLDASEAFF.

The J gene is TRBJ2-2, the V gene TRBV2, with D possibly matching TRBD1 (6 bases). Germline V gene lookup returns CDR1 SNHLY and CDR2 FYNNEI. The V end was cut by 5 bases, the J end by 1 base, with 11 bases between. CDR3 size: 15 residues. The CDR3 coding sequence is TGTGCCAGCAGTCAACAGGGCTGGAACACCGGGGAGCTGTTTTTT. It translates to CASSQQGWNTGELFF.

The chain is built from TRBV28 and TRBJ1-2; D is unresolved. This CDR3 contains 12 residues. The germline V gene encodes CDR1 MDHEN and CDR2 SYDVKM. The V end was cut by 7 bases, the J end by 10 bases, with 16 bases between. CDR3 region: CASTVSGVVYTF. For the CDR3, the DNA is TGTGCCAGCACCGTTAGTGGGGTTGTCTACACCTTC.

The CDR3 DNA reads TGTGCCAGCAGCTTACATGGCGGCAACACCGGGGAGCTGTTTTTT. This gives the protein CASSLHGGNTGELFF. V usage is TRBV7-2 and J usage is TRBJ2-2; D uncertain. The CDR3 is 15 residues long. CDR1 SGHTA and CDR2 FQGNSA come from the germline V gene. V dropped 2 bases and J dropped 2 bases, with 9 bases sitting between them.

The chain links TRBV11-3 to TRBJ2-3, with TRBD2 identical over 11 bases. Per the germline V gene, CDR1 is SGHNT and CDR2 is YENEEA. Losses at the gene ends were 3 bases for V and 1 base for J; bases not matched to a gene: 9. CDR3 size: 18 residues. CDR3 sequence: CASSFSVASGGRTDTQYF. For the CDR3, the DNA is TGTGCCAGCAGCTTTAGTGTTGCTAGCGGGGGGCGCACAGATACGCAGTATTTT.

The genes are TRBV3-1 (or the pseudogene TRBV3-2) and TRBJ2-3; D gene uncertain. Trimming removed 1 base from V and 0 bases from J, with 5 bases in between. The CDR3 is 14 amino acids. The germline gives CDR1 LGHDT, CDR2 YNNKEL (reference sequence). Written as DNA, the CDR3 is TGTGCCAGCAGCCAAGTAACAAGCACAGATACGCAGTATTTT. Translated, it gives CASSQVTSTDTQYF.

This chain joins TRBV18 and TRBJ1-4, with D unclear. The CDR3 runs to 14 residues. CDR1 is KGHSH and CDR2 is LQKENI in the germline V gene. V lost 6 bases and J 8 bases, leaving 16 bases between the germline ends. The CDR3 bases are TGTGCCAGCTCGCCCATGGGATCCGGGGAAAAACTGTTTTTT. Its translation: CASSPMGSGEKLFF.